This passage covers 29 T cell receptor beta chains from one sample sequenced in a study of chronic HIV infection and antiretroviral therapy. Using its own MiXCR run on the 5' RACE reads, TCRdb lists one record per CDR3 protein. The sample lists about 31,000 distinct CDR3 sequences, roughly 8.7% seen once, with under 3% in the top ten. The sequenced sample was peripheral blood. Receptors were obtained from an adult who had HIV and had not received antiretroviral therapy, or was an uninfected healthy control (not recorded which).

The table lists this clonotype with many counts. The chain employs TRBV7-7 and TRBJ2-3; 9 bases agree with TRBD2. This CDR3 has 15 residues. The J segment lost 1 base and the V segment lost 1 base, leaving 0 bases of the junction unmatched. CDR1 is SSHAT, CDR2 FNYEAQ, per germline (reference sequence). Written as DNA, the CDR3 is TGTGCCAGCAGCTTAGGGACTAGCGGCACAGATACGCAGTATTTT. It codes for CASSLGTSGTDTQYF.

The rearrangement uses TRBV7-2 and TRBJ2-1, with unresolved D. V was cut by 1 base and J by 2 bases, with 9 bases left in between. CDR1 is SGHTA, CDR2 FQGNSA, per germline. CDR3 size: 15 residues. The DNA of the CDR3 is TGTGCCAGCAGCTTAGAAGGACGCACCTACAATGAGCAGTTCTTC. It yields the protein CASSLEGRTYNEQFF.

The rearrangement joins TRBV3-1 to TRBJ1-5, with a weak D call TRBD1 (6 bases). Germline V gene data show CDR1 as LGHDT and CDR2 as YNNKEL (reference sequence). Trimming shortened V by 0 bases and J by 7 bases, and 7 bases separated the two germline ends. CDR3 length: 13 amino acids. The CDR3 region has the DNA TGTGCCAGCAGCCAAGAAAGGGGGCAGCCCCAGCATTTT. Translation: CASSQERGQPQHF.

This clonotype occurred a few times. The chain links TRBV29-1 to TRBJ2-3, with 8 bases aligning to TRBD1. This CDR3 is built from 14 residues. Germline V lookup: CDR1 SQVTM, CDR2 ANQGSEA. Germline trimming cut 6 bases from V and 4 bases from J; bases unmatched to any gene: 9. This CDR3 reads CSVGTTGDSDTQYF. CDR3 in DNA: TGCAGCGTCGGGACGACAGGGGACTCAGATACGCAGTATTTT.

CDR3 in DNA: TGCAGCGTTGAAATCCTAGCGGGAGCCACAGATACGCAGTATTTT. Its translation: CSVEILAGATDTQYF. This chain uses TRBV29-1 with TRBJ2-3; TRBD2 agrees at 10 bases. CDR1 and CDR2 from the germline V gene are SQVTM and ANQGSEA. The CDR3 has 15 residues. V dropped 2 bases and J dropped 2; count of bases not matched to a gene: 4.

This clonotype showed up just a few times. This chain uses TRBV18 with TRBJ2-5; no clear D gene. CDR3 length: 11 amino acids. V dropped 4 bases and J dropped 2 bases, with 2 bases sitting between them. Looked up from germline, CDR1 is KGHSH and CDR2 is LQKENI. The CDR3 sequence: CASSQQETQYF. The CDR3 DNA sequence: TGTGCCAGCTCACAGCAAGAGACCCAGTACTTC.

This clonotype was observed at least ten times. This CDR3 reads CASSQDQGARNSPLHF. CDR3 sequence (DNA): TGCGCCAGCAGCCAAGATCAGGGGGCGCGTAATTCACCCCTCCACTTT. This sequence joins TRBV4-3 and TRBJ1-6; 8 bases fit TRBD1. The CDR3 has 16 amino acids. Germline assignment: CDR1 LGHNA and CDR2 YSLEER. With V trimmed by 0 bases and J by 6 bases, 4 bases remained unmatched.

This chain connects TRBV7-8 to TRBJ1-5, with D perhaps TRBD1 (5 bases). There are 14 residues in the CDR3. CDR1 SGHVS and CDR2 FQNEAQ come from the germline V gene. V dropped 8 bases and J dropped 2 bases, with 13 bases sitting between them. Here the CDR3 DNA reads TGTGCCAGCGCAGGGCGAGGGGGCAATCAGCCCCAGCATTTT. Translation: CASAGRGGNQPQHF.

This clonotype has at least ten counts. The chain employs TRBV19 and TRBJ2-1; a weak D match, TRBD2 (6 bases). This CDR3 has 16 residues. Germline V gene data show CDR1 as LNHDA and CDR2 as SQIVND (reference sequence). V shed 5 bases and J shed 2 bases, with 16 bases lying between them. This chain's CDR3 is CASSRRDVLPYNEQFF. The DNA of the CDR3 is TGTGCCAGTAGTCGGAGGGACGTGCTGCCCTACAATGAGCAGTTCTTC.

This chain uses TRBV29-1 with TRBJ1-1; D call uncertain. CDR1 and CDR2 (germline): SQVTM, ANQGSEA. CDR3 length equals 16 residues. V was cut by 2 bases and J by 0 bases, with 16 bases left in between. DNA for the CDR3: TGCAGCGTTGAACCTACACGGGAGTTCATGAACACTGAAGCTTTCTTT. It specifies CSVEPTREFMNTEAFF.

This clonotype was picked up a small number of times. V gene TRBV15 combines with J gene TRBJ2-1, with 8 bases lining up with TRBD2. The CDR3 length is 17 residues. V shed 3 bases and J 2 bases; nucleotides not matched to a gene: 9. The germline V gene encodes CDR1 LNHNV and CDR2 YYDKDF (reference sequence). The DNA for the CDR3 is TGTGCCACCAGCAGCGGTGCGGGAGGCAGCCCCTACAATGAGCAGTTCTTC. This sequence encodes CATSSGAGGSPYNEQFF.

This clonotype appeared many times. The chain couples TRBV7-2 to TRBJ2-2; D gene unclear. Trimming took 0 bases from V and 6 from J, leaving 8 bases between them. Germline V gene data show CDR1 as SGHTA and CDR2 as FQGNSA. CDR3 length equals 14 residues. This CDR3 reads CASSLASIAGELFF. CDR3 nucleotide sequence: TGTGCCAGCAGCTTAGCCTCGATCGCCGGGGAGCTGTTTTTT.

This chain links TRBV27 with TRBJ2-1, with a possible D match to TRBD2 (6 bases). V was trimmed by 3 bases and J by 6 bases, leaving 9 bases between them. The CDR3 is made up of 13 amino acids. Germline V gene lookup returns CDR1 MNHEY and CDR2 SMNVEV (reference sequence). CDR3 protein: CASSFGGSNEQFF. The CDR3 bases are TGTGCCAGCAGTTTCGGGGGAAGCAATGAGCAGTTCTTC.

This clonotype was found many times. The rearrangement links TRBV9 to TRBJ2-7; 7 bases fit TRBD1. The CDR3 is 14 amino acids. J gave up 2 bases and V 0 bases, and 2 bases lay outside the gene matches. The germline gives CDR1 SGDLS, CDR2 YYNGEE. The CDR3 spells CASSVGDSPYEQYF. The DNA of the CDR3 is TGTGCCAGCAGCGTAGGGGACAGCCCCTACGAGCAGTACTTC.

V is TRBV9 and J is TRBJ2-5, with 12 bases fitting TRBD2. The CDR3 totals 15 residues. V was pared by 3 bases and J by 2 bases, with 2 bases of the junction left unmatched. The germline gives CDR1 SGDLS, CDR2 YYNGEE. DNA for the CDR3: TGTGCCAGCAGCGGACTAGCGGGGGATCAAGAGACCCAGTACTTC. Translating it yields CASSGLAGDQETQYF. The whole variable domain, remainder taken from reference TRBV9 and TRBJ2-5, is DSGVTQTPKHLITATGQRVTLRCSPRSGDLSVYWYQQSLDQGLQFLIQYYNGEERAKGNILERFSAQQFPDLHSELNLSSLELGDSALYFCASSGLAGDQETQYFGPGTRLLVL.

Of note for this clonotype: This clone may be a read error of a much larger clone one base away. The chain recombines TRBV20-1 with TRBJ1-5; the D gene is possibly TRBD1 (5 bases). Germline CDR1 is DFQATT and CDR2 is SNEGSKA (reference sequence). The CDR3 covers 15 residues. V lost 6 bases and J 2 bases, leaving 17 bases between the germline ends. The CDR3 sequence: CSARKGTGGNQPQHF. The DNA of the CDR3 is TGCAGTGCCCGGAAAGGGACCGGCGGCAATCAGCCCCAGCATTTT.

This clonotype has a count of ten or more. The gene calls are TRBV10-3 and TRBJ2-4, with D perhaps TRBD2 (6 bases). Trimming shortened V by 3 bases and J by 11 bases, and 11 bases separated the two germline ends. Germline CDR1 ENHRY, CDR2 SYGVKD. There are 12 residues in the CDR3. CDR3 DNA sequence: TGTGCCATCAGTGACGTCGCGGGACTTCAGTACTTC. This sequence encodes CAISDVAGLQYF.

This clonotype was detected many times. The gene calls are TRBV27 and TRBJ2-5, with TRBD1 matching over 11 bases. CDR1 is MNHEY, CDR2 SMNVEV, per germline (reference sequence). The CDR3 has 16 amino acids. With V trimmed by 3 bases and J by 1 base, 4 bases remained unmatched. The CDR3 DNA reads TGTGCCAGCAGTTTTGGACAGGGGGCCCGCCAAGAGACCCAGTACTTC. Its protein is CASSFGQGARQETQYF.

J is TRBJ2-2 and V is TRBV29-1; D gene uncertain. V was shortened by 7 bases and J by 2 bases, with 14 bases between the two germline ends. The CDR3 contains 14 residues. Germline values: CDR1 SQVTM, CDR2 ANQGSEA. The CDR3: CSADPQGNTGELFF. The CDR3 region has the DNA TGCAGCGCCGACCCCCAAGGAAACACCGGGGAGCTGTTTTTT.

This clonotype showed up many times. J is TRBJ2-1 and V is TRBV4-1; 9 nucleotides line up with TRBD1. CDR1 is MGHRA and CDR2 is YSYEKL in the germline V gene. This CDR3 region has 16 residues. With 0 bases clipped from V and 7 bases from J, the junction kept 7 bases outside the gene matches. CDR3 region: CASSQDLGQGLNEQFF. For the CDR3, the DNA is TGCGCCAGCAGCCAAGATTTGGGACAGGGTTTGAATGAGCAGTTCTTC.

Only a few counts were recorded for this clonotype. V gene TRBV5-1 combines with J gene TRBJ2-1; D is possibly TRBD2 (5 bases). V lost 1 base and J 4 bases, leaving 12 bases between the germline ends. The germline gives CDR1 SGHRS, CDR2 YFSETQ. CDR3 length: 15 amino acids. The CDR3 DNA follows: TGCGCCAGCAGCTTGTACGGAGAGGGATACAATGAGCAGTTCTTC. This codes for CASSLYGEGYNEQFF.

This clonotype was seen at least ten times. V gene TRBV27 combines with J gene TRBJ1-6; the match to TRBD1 covers 8 bases. CDR1 is MNHEY and CDR2 is SMNVEV in the germline V gene (reference sequence). The V gene end was trimmed by 7 bases and the J gene end by 10 bases; junction bases not matched to a gene: 6. This CDR3 has 13 amino acids. The CDR3 loop is CASTTDRGSPLHF. The CDR3 DNA follows: TGTGCCAGCACTACAGACAGGGGCTCACCCCTCCACTTT.

The gene calls are TRBV29-1 and TRBJ2-6; 9 bases are a match to TRBD1. The ends lost 0 bases at V and 2 bases at J; junction bases unmatched: 5. The CDR3 totals 17 residues. Germline V gives CDR1 SQVTM, CDR2 ANQGSEA. Here the CDR3 DNA reads TGCAGCGTTGAAGACCGACAGGGGGAAGCTGGGGCCAACGTCCTGACTTTC. Translated, it gives CSVEDRQGEAGANVLTF.

This clonotype was observed a few times. This chain uses TRBV15 with TRBJ2-7; weak D call: TRBD2 (5 bases). The CDR3 contains 15 residues. Trimming took off 0 bases at V and 2 bases at J, with 11 bases between the two ends. The germline V gene has CDR1 LNHNV and CDR2 YYDKDF (reference sequence). The CDR3 reads CATSRDRTPTYEQYF. CDR3 sequence (DNA): TGTGCCACCAGCAGAGACCGGACTCCTACCTACGAGCAGTACTTC.

The chain recombines TRBV4-1 with TRBJ1-2; TRBD1 matches 10 bases. This CDR3 is 15 amino acids long. Germline V CDR1 and CDR2: MGHRA, YSYEKL. Trimming took 3 bases from V and 8 from J; bases not matched to a gene: 9. CDR3 loop: CASSHRDRGFQGYTF. In nucleotides, the CDR3 is TGCGCCAGCAGCCACCGGGACAGGGGATTCCAGGGCTACACCTTC.

This clonotype has more than one count but fewer than ten. The gene calls are TRBV10-2 and TRBJ2-2, with 7 nucleotides matching TRBD1. Germline assignment: CDR1 WSHSY and CDR2 SAAADI. There are 15 residues in the CDR3. Losses at the gene ends were 6 bases for V and 5 bases for J; bases not matched to a gene: 9. CDR3 sequence (DNA): TGCGCCAGCAGACAACAGGGGTTGGGAACCGGGGAGCTGTTTTTT. Protein sequence: CASRQQGLGTGELFF.

This clonotype came up many times. The chain couples TRBV6-5 to TRBJ1-1, with 12 nucleotides matching TRBD1. In germline, CDR1 is MNHEY, CDR2 SVGAGI. The CDR3 totals 17 residues. The V and J ends lost 6 bases and 4 bases, in that order; junction bases with no gene match: 12. The CDR3 DNA reads TGTGCCAGCAGGCTACTGCGGGACAGGGGGCCTAGCACTGAAGCTTTCTTT. It translates to CASRLLRDRGPSTEAFF.

This clonotype was observed a few times. The CDR3 region is CASSPDNTEAFF. The CDR3 DNA reads as TGCGCCAGCAGCCCCGATAACACTGAAGCTTTCTTT. The rearrangement links TRBV5-1 to TRBJ1-1, with unresolved D. Germline V lookup: CDR1 SGHRS, CDR2 YFSETQ. V was clipped by 4 bases and J by 2 bases, with 6 bases between them. The CDR3 is 12 residues long.

This clonotype came up many times. The rearrangement links TRBV7-2 to TRBJ2-3; D may correspond to TRBD1 or TRBD2 (5 bases each). Germline values: CDR1 SGHTA, CDR2 FQGNSA. V was shortened by 7 bases and J by 1 base, with 18 bases between the two germline ends. This CDR3 comprises 16 residues. The CDR3 sequence: CASTTGLIFRTDTQYF. The CDR3 DNA is TGTGCCAGCACGACGGGGCTTATCTTTCGCACAGATACGCAGTATTTT. The complete variable domain, with remaining parts taken from reference TRBV7-2 and TRBJ2-3, reads GAGVSQSPSNKVTEKGKDVELRCDPISGHTALYWYRQSLGQGLEFLIYFQGNSAPDKSGLPSDRFSAERTGGSVSTLTIQRTQQEDSAVYLCASTTGLIFRTDTQYFGPGTRLTVL.